These T cell receptor beta chains were read from a single sample in a study of shared clonotypes between healthy human individuals. Libraries were prepared by immunoSEQ multiplex PCR; TCRdb keeps only in-frame clonotypes and omits some of them. The sample has 450,000 to 700,000 clones, just under 97% seen once. The sequenced sample was naive CD8+ T cells sorted from blood. All receptors derive from a woman aged 25 to 39 in good health. The CDR3 runs from the conserved cysteine through the conserved F or W. The order of the fields is V gene, D gene, J gene, CDR3 protein, CDR3 DNA. A D gene is named only where the DNA matches it firmly.

>TRBV4-2|TRBD2|TRBJ2-1
CASSQDPGGSIEQFF
TGTGCCAGCAGCCAAGATCCGGGAGGGAGTATTGAGCAGTTCTTC
>TRBV19|NA|TRBJ1-1
CASSILGNTEAFF
TGTGCCAGTAGTATTTTGGGAAACACTGAAGCTTTCTTT
>TRBV5-1|NA|TRBJ2-7
CASSLTSLYEQYF
TGCGCCAGCAGCTTGACGAGCCTCTACGAGCAGTACTTC
>TRBV27|NA|TRBJ1-1
CASSLIQNTEAFF
TGTGCCAGCAGTTTAATTCAGAACACTGAAGCTTTCTTT
>TRBV5-1|NA|TRBJ2-7
CASSLLGSNYEQYF
TGCGCCAGCAGCTTATTAGGCTCCAACTACGAGCAGTACTTC
>TRBV27|NA|TRBJ2-7
CASSSRVPTYDEQYF
TGTGCCAGCAGTTCCAGGGTACCCACCTACGACGAGCAGTACTTC
>TRBV7-8|TRBD2|TRBJ2-1
CASSSLAGGSYNEQFF
TGTGCCAGCAGCTCCTTAGCGGGTGGCTCCTACAATGAGCAGTTCTTC
>TRBV19|TRBD2|TRBJ2-1
CASTGWDGRGYEQFF
TGTGCCAGTACAGGTTGGGACGGGAGGGGCTATGAGCAGTTCTTC
>TRBV7-6|NA|TRBJ2-1
CASSLFSGTEQFF
TGTGCCAGCAGCTTATTTTCCGGGACTGAGCAGTTCTTC
>TRBV7-6|TRBD2|TRBJ2-3
CASSFRASGRAGGTDTQYF
TGTGCCAGCAGCTTCAGGGCTAGCGGGAGGGCCGGCGGCACAGATACGCAGTATTTT
>TRBV6-6|NA|TRBJ2-6
CASSTAAPPGANVLTF
TGTGCCAGCAGTACAGCCGCCCCCCCTGGGGCCAACGTCCTGACTTTC
>TRBV7-3|NA|TRBJ2-3
CASSLMTTNTDTQYF
TGTGCCAGCAGCTTGATGACTACCAACACAGATACGCAGTATTTT
>TRBV9|TRBD2|TRBJ2-1
CASSVGTSEGNEQFF
TGTGCCAGCAGCGTAGGGACTAGCGAGGGCAATGAGCAGTTCTTC
>TRBV27|TRBD1|TRBJ2-7
CASSSSQGAYEQYF
TGTGCCAGCAGTTCGTCCCAGGGGGCCTACGAGCAGTACTTC